The clone carrying this TCR beta chain appeared a few times. The CDR3 is 13 amino acids. Trimming stripped 1 base from V and 7 bases from J, with 8 bases between. The germline V gene has CDR1 SEHNR and CDR2 FQNEAQ (reference sequence). The isolated RNA, all of it, was reverse transcribed, so expressed TCRB transcripts were what got sequenced. The protocol was immunoSEQ multiplex PCR, while the TCRdb copy is restricted to in-frame clones and leaves out a portion. The sample lists over 350,000 clones; about 15% were seen once. This sample was included in a study of beta chain features in type 1 diabetes.

Source material: naive CD4+ T cells from blood. This clonotype was sampled from a woman under 30 in good health. The V call is TRBV7-9, the J call TRBJ1-5; D not resolved. The CDR3 loop is CASSLGAGQPQHF. CDR3 in DNA: TGTGCCAGCAGCTTAGGTGCAGGCCAGCCCCAGCATTTT. The variable domain in full, with the rest retrieved from reference TRBV7-9 and TRBJ1-5, is DTGVSQNPRHKITKRGQNVTFRCDPISEHNRLYWYRQTLGQGPEFLTYFQNEAQLEKSRLLSDRFSAERPKGSFSTLEIQRTEQGDSAMYLCASSLGAGQPQHFGDGTRLSIL.